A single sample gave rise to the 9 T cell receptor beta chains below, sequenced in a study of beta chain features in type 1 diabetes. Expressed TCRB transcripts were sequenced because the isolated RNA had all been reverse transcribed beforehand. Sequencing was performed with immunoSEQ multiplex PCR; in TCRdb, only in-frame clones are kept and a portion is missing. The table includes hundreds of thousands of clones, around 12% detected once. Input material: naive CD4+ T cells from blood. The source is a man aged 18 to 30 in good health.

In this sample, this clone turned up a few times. Written as DNA, the CDR3 is TGTGCCAGCGGACTGGCGGGTCAGCCCCAGCATTTT. The encoded protein is CASGLAGQPQHF. V is TRBV7-9 and J is TRBJ1-5; D ambiguous. CDR3 size: 12 residues. In germline, CDR1 is SEHNR, CDR2 FQNEAQ (reference sequence). The ends were cut back, 8 bases at V and 6 bases at J, with 11 bases in the middle.

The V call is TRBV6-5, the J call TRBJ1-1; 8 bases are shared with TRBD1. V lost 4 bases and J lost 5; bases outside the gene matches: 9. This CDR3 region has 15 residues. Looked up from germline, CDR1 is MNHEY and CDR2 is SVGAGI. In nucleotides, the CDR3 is TGTGCCAGCAGTTCTAAACAGGGGGTTCGGACTGAAGCTTTCTTT. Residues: CASSSKQGVRTEAFF.

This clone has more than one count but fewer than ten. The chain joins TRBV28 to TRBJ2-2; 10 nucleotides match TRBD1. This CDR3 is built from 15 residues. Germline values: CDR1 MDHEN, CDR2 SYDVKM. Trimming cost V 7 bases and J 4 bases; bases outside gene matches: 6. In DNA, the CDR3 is TGTGCCAGCACCTTGGGGACAGGGGTCACCGGGGAGCTGTTTTTT. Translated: CASTLGTGVTGELFF. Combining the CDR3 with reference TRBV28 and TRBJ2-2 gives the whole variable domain DVKVTQSSRYLVKRTGEKVFLECVQDMDHENMFWYRQDPGLGLRLIYFSYDVKMKEKGDIPEGYSVSREKKERFSLILESASTNQTSMYLCASTLGTGVTGELFFGEGSRLTVL.

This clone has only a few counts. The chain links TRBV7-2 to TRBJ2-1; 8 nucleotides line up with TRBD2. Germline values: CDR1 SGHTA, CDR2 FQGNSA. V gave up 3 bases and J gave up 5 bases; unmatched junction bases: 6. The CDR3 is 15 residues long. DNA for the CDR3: TGTGCCAGCAGCTTGACGGGGGGGGTCAACAATGAGCAGTTCTTC. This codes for CASSLTGGVNNEQFF. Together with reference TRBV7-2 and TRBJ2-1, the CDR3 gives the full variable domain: GAGVSQSPSNKVTEKGKDVELRCDPISGHTALYWYRQSLGQGLEFLIYFQGNSAPDKSGLPSDRFSAERTGGSVSTLTIQRTQQEDSAVYLCASSLTGGVNNEQFFGPGTRLTVL.

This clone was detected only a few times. The CDR3 here is CASSLHSGSSYEQYF. CDR3 coding DNA: TGTGCCAGCAGCCTCCATAGCGGGAGCTCCTACGAGCAGTACTTC. V gene TRBV7-2 combines with J gene TRBJ2-7; 9 bases align to TRBD2. V trimming: 5 bases; J trimming: 0 bases; junction bases outside the gene matches: 5. Germline CDR1 SGHTA, CDR2 FQGNSA. This CDR3 has 15 amino acids.

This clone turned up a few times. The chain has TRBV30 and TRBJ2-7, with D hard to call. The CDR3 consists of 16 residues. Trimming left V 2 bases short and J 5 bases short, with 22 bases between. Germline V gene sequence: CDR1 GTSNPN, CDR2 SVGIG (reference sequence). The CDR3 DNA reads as TGTGCCTGGAGTCCGTACACCGGTTTAAGAGGCCACGAGCAGTACTTC. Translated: CAWSPYTGLRGHEQYF.

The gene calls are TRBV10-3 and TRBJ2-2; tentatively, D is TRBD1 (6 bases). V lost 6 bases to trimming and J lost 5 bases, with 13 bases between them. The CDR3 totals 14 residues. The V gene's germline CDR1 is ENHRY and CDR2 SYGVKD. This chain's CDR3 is CAISQGTSTGELFF. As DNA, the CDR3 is TGTGCCATCAGCCAAGGGACATCTACCGGGGAGCTGTTTTTT.

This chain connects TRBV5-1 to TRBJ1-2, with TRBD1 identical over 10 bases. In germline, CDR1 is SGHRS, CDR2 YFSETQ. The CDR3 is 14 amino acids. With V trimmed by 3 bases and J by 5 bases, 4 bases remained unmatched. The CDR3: CASSSPGQGYGYTF. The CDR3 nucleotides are TGCGCCAGCAGCTCTCCGGGACAGGGGTATGGCTACACCTTC.

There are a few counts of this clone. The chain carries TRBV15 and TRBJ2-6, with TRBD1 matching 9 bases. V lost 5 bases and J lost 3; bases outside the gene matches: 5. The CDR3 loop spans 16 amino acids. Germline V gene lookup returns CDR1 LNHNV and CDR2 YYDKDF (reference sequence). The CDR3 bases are TGTGCCACCAGCCCCCGGACAGGGGTTGGGGCCAACGTCCTGACTTTC. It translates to CATSPRTGVGANVLTF.